A single sample is the source of the 14 T cell receptor beta chains below, sequenced in a study of CD8+ T cells in alopecia areata. After isolation, RNA underwent reverse transcription to generate cDNA as the sequencing template. This table comes from immunoSEQ multiplex PCR, and its TCRdb copy is limited to in-frame clones, with some not included. The repertoire holds 100,000 to 150,000 clones, with approximately 49% as singletons. The sample was CD8+ T cells sorted from blood, taken at week 0. The receptors were sampled from a human donor with alopecia areata.

The chain recombines TRBV6-5 with TRBJ2-2; D remains ambiguous. Trimming pared 6 bases from V and 6 bases from J, leaving 14 bases between. The CDR3 sequence is 14 residues long. The germline V gene has CDR1 MNHEY and CDR2 SVGAGI. CDR3 DNA: TGTGCCAGCAGGGATTTAGTGGTGGCCGGGGAGCTGTTTTTT. Translation gives CASRDLVVAGELFF.

This sequence joins TRBV4-1 and TRBJ2-7, with a weak D call TRBD1 (5 bases). The CDR3 consists of 15 residues. V gave up 0 bases and J gave up 4 bases, with 13 bases separating them. In germline, CDR1 is MGHRA, CDR2 YSYEKL. The CDR3: CASSQDPGPGYEQYF. The CDR3 DNA is TGCGCCAGCAGCCAAGATCCGGGCCCAGGGTACGAGCAGTACTTC.

This clone has ten or more counts. The V gene is TRBV7-6, the J gene TRBJ1-1; TRBD1 matches 7 bases. The ends lost 5 bases at V and 4 bases at J; junction bases unmatched: 4. This CDR3 is 13 amino acids long. CDR1 is SGHVS and CDR2 is FNYEAQ in the germline V gene. The CDR3 region is CASSNQGGTEAFF. CDR3 bases: TGTGCCAGCAGCAATCAGGGGGGCACTGAAGCTTTCTTT.

This clone turned up a few times. This chain connects TRBV4-3 to TRBJ1-5, with D maybe TRBD1 (5 bases). Trimming took 1 base from V and 0 from J, leaving 16 bases between them. CDR1 LGHNA and CDR2 YSLEER come from the germline V gene. The CDR3 extends over 18 amino acids. The CDR3 loop reads CASSQGWVGDYSNQPQHF. In DNA form, the CDR3 reads TGCGCCAGCAGCCAAGGTTGGGTAGGGGATTATAGCAATCAGCCCCAGCATTTT.

J is TRBJ1-1 and V is TRBV27; D is ambiguous. This CDR3 has 13 residues. Looked up from germline, CDR1 is MNHEY and CDR2 is SMNVEV (reference sequence). Trimming removed 1 base at V and 1 base at J, with 4 bases between. CDR3 DNA sequence: TGTGCCAGCAGTTTATTTACGAACACTGAAGCTTTCTTT. It codes for CASSLFTNTEAFF.

The V call is TRBV11-2, the J call TRBJ2-1; 10 bases are shared with TRBD2. The germline V gene has CDR1 SGHAT and CDR2 FQNNGV. Trimming cost V 5 bases and J 9 bases; bases outside gene matches: 10. This CDR3 comprises 15 residues. CDR3 DNA: TGTGCCAGCAGCGCACTAGCGGGGCTTGATCCTGAGCAGTTCTTC. It specifies CASSALAGLDPEQFF.

The chain links TRBV6-5 to TRBJ2-7; no firm D call. V shed 3 bases and J shed 7 bases, with 13 bases lying between them. From germline, CDR1 is MNHEY and CDR2 SVGAGI. The CDR3 loop spans 13 amino acids. This chain's CDR3 is CASSYSIAAEQYF. CDR3 nucleotide sequence: TGTGCCAGCAGTTATAGCATTGCGGCGGAGCAGTACTTC.

The chain carries TRBV27 and TRBJ1-1; no reliable D call. This CDR3 has 13 amino acids. Germline CDR1 MNHEY, CDR2 SMNVEV (reference sequence). The V gene lost 2 bases and the J gene lost 3 bases, with 7 bases spanning the gap. CDR3 DNA: TGTGCCAGCAGTTTAGTGGTAGACACTGAAGCTTTCTTT. Protein: CASSLVVDTEAFF.

This clone was detected only once. The chain is built from TRBV27 and TRBJ2-7; 9 bases agree with TRBD1. Germline V gives CDR1 MNHEY, CDR2 SMNVEV (reference sequence). V dropped 5 bases and J dropped 2; count of bases not matched to a gene: 7. There are 15 residues in the CDR3. Here the CDR3 DNA reads TGTGCCAGCAGTAGCTACCGGGACAGGGCCTACGAGCAGTACTTC. It encodes CASSSYRDRAYEQYF.

This rearrangement joins TRBV7-3 to TRBJ2-3; D gene unclear. Per the germline V gene, CDR1 is SGHTA and CDR2 is FQGTGA. V was trimmed by 1 base and J by 4 bases, leaving 3 bases between them. This CDR3 has 12 amino acids. CDR3 residues: CASSLNADTQYF. The CDR3 DNA is TGTGCCAGCAGCTTAAACGCAGATACGCAGTATTTT.

A few counts support this clone. In the same sample, other DNA sequences code for this CDR3. The V call is TRBV5-1, the J call TRBJ2-7; D may be TRBD1 or TRBD2 (5 bases each). Germline V gene sequence: CDR1 SGHRS, CDR2 YFSETQ. The CDR3 is 13 residues long. V was pared by 0 bases and J by 4 bases, with 8 bases between. CDR3 sequence reads: CASSLEGRYEQYF. DNA of the CDR3: TGCGCCAGCAGCTTGGAGGGACGGTACGAGCAGTACTTC.

The chain uses TRBV5-6 and TRBJ2-7, with D possibly TRBD1 on 6 matching bases. Per germline, CDR1 SGHDT and CDR2 YYEEEE. CDR3 length equals 16 residues. Trimming took off 2 bases at V and 0 bases at J, with 15 bases between the two ends. In DNA, the CDR3 is TGTGCCAGCAGCTTTGCCTCGACAGGATCCTCCTACGAGCAGTACTTC. Its protein is CASSFASTGSSYEQYF.

This clone was found a few times. The rearrangement links TRBV7-9 to TRBJ1-4; no reliable D call. Germline V gene sequence: CDR1 SEHNR, CDR2 FQNEAQ (reference sequence). The CDR3 runs 15 residues. V lost 5 bases and J lost 0, with 10 bases in between. The CDR3 spells CASSVPGATNEKLFF. The CDR3 region has the DNA TGTGCCAGCAGCGTCCCCGGAGCAACTAATGAAAAACTGTTTTTT.

The rearrangement joins TRBV29-1 to TRBJ1-2; D is undetermined. Germline V lookup: CDR1 SQVTM, CDR2 ANQGSEA. This CDR3 has 13 amino acids. V was shortened by 4 bases and J by 4 bases, with 13 bases between the two germline ends. Here the CDR3 reads CSVGSGDSYGYTF. The CDR3 DNA sequence: TGCAGCGTTGGCTCGGGAGATAGCTATGGCTACACCTTC.